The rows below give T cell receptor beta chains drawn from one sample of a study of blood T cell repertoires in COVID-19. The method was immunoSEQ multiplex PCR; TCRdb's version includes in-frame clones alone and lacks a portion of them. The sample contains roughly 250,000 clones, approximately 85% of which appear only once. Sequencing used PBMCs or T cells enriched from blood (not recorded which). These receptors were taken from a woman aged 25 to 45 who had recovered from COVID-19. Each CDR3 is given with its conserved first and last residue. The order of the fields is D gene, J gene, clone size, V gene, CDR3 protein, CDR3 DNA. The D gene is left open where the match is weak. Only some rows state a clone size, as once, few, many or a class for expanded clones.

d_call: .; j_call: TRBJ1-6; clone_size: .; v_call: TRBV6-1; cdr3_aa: CASSENRSVSPLHF; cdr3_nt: TGTGCCAGCAGTGAAAACAGGTCGGTTTCACCCCTCCACTTT
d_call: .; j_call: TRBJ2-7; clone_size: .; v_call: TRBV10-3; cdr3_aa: CAISEQTAYEQYF; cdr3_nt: TGTGCCATCAGTGAGCAGACAGCGTACGAGCAGTACTTC
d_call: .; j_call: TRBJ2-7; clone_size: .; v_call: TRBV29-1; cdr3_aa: CSVERAGATYEQYF; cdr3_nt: TGCAGCGTTGAAAGGGCAGGGGCCACCTACGAGCAGTACTTC
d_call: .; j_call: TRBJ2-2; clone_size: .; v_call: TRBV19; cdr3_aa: CASSLLLGAGVTGELFF; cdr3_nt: TGTGCCAGTAGTTTACTATTAGGGGCAGGGGTCACCGGGGAGCTGTTTTTT
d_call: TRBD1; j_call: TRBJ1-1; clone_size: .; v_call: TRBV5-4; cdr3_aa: CASSIRQGVEGTEAFF; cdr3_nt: TGTGCCAGCAGCATCCGACAGGGAGTTGAGGGCACTGAAGCTTTCTTT
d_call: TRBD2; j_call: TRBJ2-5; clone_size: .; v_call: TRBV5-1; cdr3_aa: CASSQGTSGGGTQYF; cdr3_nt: TGCGCCAGCAGCCAAGGGACTAGCGGGGGTGGGACCCAGTACTTC
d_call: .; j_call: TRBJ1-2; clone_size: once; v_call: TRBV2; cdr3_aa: CASSLGEANYGYTF; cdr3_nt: TGTGCCAGCAGTCTAGGGGAGGCTAACTATGGCTACACCTTC
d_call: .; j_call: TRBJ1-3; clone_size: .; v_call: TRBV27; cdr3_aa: CASSLGSGGTIYF; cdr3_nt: TGTGCCAGCAGTTTGGGTTCGGGGGGCACCATATATTTT
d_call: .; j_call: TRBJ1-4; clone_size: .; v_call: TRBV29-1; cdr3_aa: CSVASGSGEKLFF; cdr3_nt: TGCAGCGTTGCATCCGGGAGTGGAGAAAAACTGTTTTTT
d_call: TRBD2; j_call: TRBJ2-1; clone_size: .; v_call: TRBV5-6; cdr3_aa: CASSLAGEQFF; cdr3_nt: TGTGCCAGCAGCTTAGCGGGGGAGCAGTTCTTC
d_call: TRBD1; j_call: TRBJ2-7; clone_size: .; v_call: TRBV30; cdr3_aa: CAWGTAHEQYF; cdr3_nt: TGTGCCTGGGGGACAGCCCACGAGCAGTACTTC
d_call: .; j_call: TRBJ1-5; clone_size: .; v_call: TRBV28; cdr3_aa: CASSLAGNYQPQHF; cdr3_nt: TGTGCCAGCAGTTTGGCCGGGAATTATCAGCCCCAGCATTTT
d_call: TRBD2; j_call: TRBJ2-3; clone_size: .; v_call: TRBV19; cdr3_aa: CASSIMGLASDTQYF; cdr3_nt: TGTGCCAGTAGTATAATGGGACTAGCGTCAGATACGCAGTATTTT
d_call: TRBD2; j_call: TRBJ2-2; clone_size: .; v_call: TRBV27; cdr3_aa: CASSSTSGGVKSAGELFF; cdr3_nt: TGTGCCAGCAGTTCGACTAGCGGGGGCGTGAAGAGTGCCGGGGAGCTGTTTTTT
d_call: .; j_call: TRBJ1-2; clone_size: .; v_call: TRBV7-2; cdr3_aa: CASSLTTANYGYTF; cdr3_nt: TGTGCCAGCAGCTTAACAACAGCTAACTATGGCTACACCTTC
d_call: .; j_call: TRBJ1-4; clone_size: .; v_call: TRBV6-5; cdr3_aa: CASRTGEKLFF; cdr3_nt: TGTGCCAGCAGGACCGGGGAAAAACTGTTTTTT
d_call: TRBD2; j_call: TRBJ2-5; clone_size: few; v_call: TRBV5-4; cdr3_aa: CASSAGTSGRPGLETQYF; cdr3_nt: TGTGCCAGCAGCGCCGGGACTAGCGGGAGACCGGGGTTGGAGACCCAGTACTTC
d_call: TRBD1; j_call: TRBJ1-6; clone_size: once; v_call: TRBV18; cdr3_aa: CASSRQGANNSPLHF; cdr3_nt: TGTGCCAGCTCACGACAGGGGGCGAATAATTCACCCCTCCACTTT
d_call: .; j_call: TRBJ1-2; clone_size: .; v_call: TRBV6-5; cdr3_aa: CASTGNYGYTF; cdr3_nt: TGTGCCAGTACAGGGAACTATGGCTACACCTTC
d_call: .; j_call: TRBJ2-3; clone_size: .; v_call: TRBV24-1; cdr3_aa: CATSGGAHTDTQYF; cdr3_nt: TGTGCCACCAGTGGTGGGGCTCACACAGATACGCAGTATTTT
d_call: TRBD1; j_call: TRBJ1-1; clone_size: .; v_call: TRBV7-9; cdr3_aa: CASSPETGMNTEAFF; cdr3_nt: TGTGCCAGCAGCCCCGAGACAGGGATGAACACTGAAGCTTTCTTT
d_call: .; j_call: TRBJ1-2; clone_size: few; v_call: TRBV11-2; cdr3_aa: CASRWTAANYGYTF; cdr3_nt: TGTGCCTCCCGATGGACAGCAGCTAACTATGGCTACACCTTC
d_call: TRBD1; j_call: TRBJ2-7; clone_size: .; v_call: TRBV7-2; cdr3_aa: CASSFRAGTVFYEQYF; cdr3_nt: TGTGCCAGCAGCTTCAGGGCCGGGACAGTGTTCTACGAGCAGTACTTC
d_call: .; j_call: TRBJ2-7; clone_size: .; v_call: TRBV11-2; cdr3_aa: CASSYRSSYEQYF; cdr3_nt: TGTGCCAGCAGCTACAGAAGCTCCTACGAGCAGTACTTC
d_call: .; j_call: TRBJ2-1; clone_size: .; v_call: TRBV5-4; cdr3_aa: CASSLAIGTHNEQFF; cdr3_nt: TGTGCCAGCAGCTTGGCGATTGGCACACACAATGAGCAGTTCTTC
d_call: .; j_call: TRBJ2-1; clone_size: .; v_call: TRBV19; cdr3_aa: CASSIDLGNEQFF; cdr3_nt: TGTGCCAGTAGTATCGACCTAGGTAATGAGCAGTTCTTC
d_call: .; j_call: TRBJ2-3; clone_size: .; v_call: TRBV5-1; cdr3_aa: CASSPDRLTDTQYF; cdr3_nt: TGCGCCAGCAGCCCGGACAGACTCACAGATACGCAGTATTTT
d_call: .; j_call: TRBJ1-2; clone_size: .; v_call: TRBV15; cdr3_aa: CATSRVEGRYTF; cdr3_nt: TGTGCCACCAGCAGAGTGGAGGGACGCTACACCTTC
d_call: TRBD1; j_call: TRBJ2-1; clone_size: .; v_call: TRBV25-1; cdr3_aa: CASSDQGQGGTGDQFF; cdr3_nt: TGTGCCAGCAGTGACCAAGGACAGGGGGGAACGGGTGATCAGTTCTTC
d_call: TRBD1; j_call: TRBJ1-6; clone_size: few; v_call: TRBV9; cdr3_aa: CASSPPTGVNSPLHF; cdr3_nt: TGTGCCAGCAGCCCCCCGACAGGGGTAAATTCACCCCTCCACTTT
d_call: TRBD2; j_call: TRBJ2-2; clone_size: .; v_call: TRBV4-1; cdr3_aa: CASSRPSGGPTGELFF; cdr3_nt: TGCGCCAGCAGCCGTCCTAGCGGGGGGCCCACCGGGGAGCTGTTTTTT
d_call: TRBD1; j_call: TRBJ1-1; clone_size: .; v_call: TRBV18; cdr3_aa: CASSPSGTGNTEAFF; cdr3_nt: TGTGCCAGCTCACCTTCCGGGACAGGGAACACTGAAGCTTTCTTT
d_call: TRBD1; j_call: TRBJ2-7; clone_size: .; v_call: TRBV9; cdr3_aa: CASSVEGAAEQYF; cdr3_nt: TGTGCCAGCAGCGTAGAGGGGGCAGCCGAGCAGTACTTC
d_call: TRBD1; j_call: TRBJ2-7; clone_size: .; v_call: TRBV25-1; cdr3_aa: CASSDRFRDSGSYEQYF; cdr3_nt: TGTGCCAGCAGTGACCGATTTAGGGACAGTGGATCCTACGAGCAGTACTTC
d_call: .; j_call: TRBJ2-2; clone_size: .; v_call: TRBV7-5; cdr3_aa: CARSLGLAGGNTGELFF; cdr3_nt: TGTGCCAGAAGCTTGGGACTAGCGGGAGGGAACACCGGGGAGCTGTTTTTT
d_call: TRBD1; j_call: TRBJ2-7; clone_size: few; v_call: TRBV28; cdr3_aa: CASSSARVSDRATYEQYF; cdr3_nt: TGTGCCAGCAGTTCTGCCAGGGTCTCGGACAGGGCAACATACGAGCAGTACTTC
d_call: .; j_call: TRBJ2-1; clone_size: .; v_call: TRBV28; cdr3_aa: CASSFRRDEQFF; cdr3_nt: TGTGCCAGCAGTTTCAGGAGGGATGAGCAGTTCTTC
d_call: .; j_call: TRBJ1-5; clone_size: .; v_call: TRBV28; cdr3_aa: CASSLDRKSQPQHF; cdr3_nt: TGTGCCAGCAGTTTAGACAGGAAGAGTCAGCCCCAGCATTTT
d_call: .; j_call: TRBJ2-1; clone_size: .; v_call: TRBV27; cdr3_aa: CASSLYREYNEQFF; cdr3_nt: TGTGCCAGCAGTTTATATCGGGAGTACAATGAGCAGTTCTTC
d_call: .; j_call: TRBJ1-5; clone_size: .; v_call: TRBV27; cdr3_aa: CASSLGPNQPQHF; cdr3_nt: TGTGCCAGCAGTTTAGGGCCTAATCAGCCCCAGCATTTT
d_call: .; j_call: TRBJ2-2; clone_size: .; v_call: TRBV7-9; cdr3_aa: CASSPRGTGELFF; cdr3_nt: TGTGCCAGCAGCCCCCGGGGCACCGGGGAGCTGTTTTTT
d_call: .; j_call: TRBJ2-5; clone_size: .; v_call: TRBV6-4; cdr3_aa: CASSDSPGAGKETQYF; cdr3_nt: TGTGCCAGCAGTGATTCTCCCGGCGCAGGGAAAGAGACCCAGTACTTC
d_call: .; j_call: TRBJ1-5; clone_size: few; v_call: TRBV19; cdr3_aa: CASSIRDYSNQPQHF; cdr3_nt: TGTGCCAGTAGTATTAGAGATTATAGCAATCAGCCCCAGCATTTT
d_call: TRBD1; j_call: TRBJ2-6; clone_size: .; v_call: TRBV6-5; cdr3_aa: CASRLDRAGANVLTF; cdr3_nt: TGTGCCAGCAGGCTGGACAGGGCTGGGGCCAACGTCCTGACTTTC
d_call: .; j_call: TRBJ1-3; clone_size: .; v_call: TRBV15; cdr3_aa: CATSRDQASGNTIYF; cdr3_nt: TGTGCCACCAGCAGAGATCAGGCCTCTGGAAACACCATATATTTT
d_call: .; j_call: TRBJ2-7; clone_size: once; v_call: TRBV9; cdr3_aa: CASSPQGYEQYF; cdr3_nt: TGTGCCAGCAGCCCCCAGGGCTACGAGCAGTACTTC
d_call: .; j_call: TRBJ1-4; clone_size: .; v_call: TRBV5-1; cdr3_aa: CASSLVRGEKLFF; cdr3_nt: TGCGCCAGCAGCTTGGTCAGGGGTGAAAAACTGTTTTTT
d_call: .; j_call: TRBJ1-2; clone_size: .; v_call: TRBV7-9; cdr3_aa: CASRPDRNYGYTF; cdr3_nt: TGTGCCAGCAGACCTGACAGAAACTATGGCTACACCTTC
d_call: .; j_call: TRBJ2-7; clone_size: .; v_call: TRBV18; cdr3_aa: CASSPGWQGYEQYF; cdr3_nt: TGTGCCAGCTCACCGGGGTGGCAGGGATACGAGCAGTACTTC
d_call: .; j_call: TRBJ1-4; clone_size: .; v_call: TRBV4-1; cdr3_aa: CASSRPQGATNEKLFF; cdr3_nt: TGCGCCAGCAGCCGTCCCCAGGGTGCAACTAATGAAAAACTGTTTTTT
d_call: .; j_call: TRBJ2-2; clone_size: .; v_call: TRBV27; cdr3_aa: CASSPVVISGELFF; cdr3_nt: TGTGCCAGCAGTCCCGTAGTGATATCCGGGGAGCTGTTTTTT
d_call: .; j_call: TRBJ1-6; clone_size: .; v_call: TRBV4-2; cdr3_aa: CASSQVLSGRNSPLHF; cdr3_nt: TGTGCCAGCAGCCAAGTCTTGAGCGGGCGGAATTCACCCCTCCACTTT
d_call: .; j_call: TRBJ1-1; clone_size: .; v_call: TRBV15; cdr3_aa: CATSSQGNTEAFF; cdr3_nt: TGTGCCACCAGCAGTCAGGGAAACACTGAAGCTTTCTTT